The 10 T cell receptor beta chains below come from one sample, sequenced in a study of blood T cell repertoires in COVID-19. Assay: immunoSEQ multiplex PCR; the TCRdb copy retains only in-frame clones and omits some. The table includes some 240,000 clones, roughly 79% detected once. Sequencing used peripheral blood. All receptors come from a woman at least 80 years old with COVID-19, enrolled during active disease.

The chain employs TRBV27 and TRBJ1-2; maybe TRBD1 (6 bases). The V gene lost 3 bases and the J gene lost 4 bases, with 12 bases spanning the gap. Germline CDR1 and CDR2: MNHEY and SMNVEV (reference sequence). The CDR3 is 14 residues long. CDR3 bases: TGTGCCAGCAGTTTGGGGGGGCCCCCCTATGGCTACACCTTC. Translated, it gives CASSLGGPPYGYTF.

This sequence joins TRBV7-8 and TRBJ1-5; D not resolved. There are 14 residues in the CDR3. V was pared by 3 bases and J by 0 bases, with 6 bases between. In germline, CDR1 is SGHVS, CDR2 FQNEAQ. The CDR3 protein is CASSFGVSNQPQHF. CDR3 coding DNA: TGTGCCAGCAGCTTCGGGGTTAGCAATCAGCCCCAGCATTTT.

This clone came up once. The CDR3 region is CASSLVDRDQGYTF. The DNA for the CDR3 is TGTGCCAGCAGCTTAGTGGACAGGGACCAGGGCTACACCTTC. The rearrangement links TRBV7-8 to TRBJ1-2; TRBD1 agrees at 8 bases. The CDR3 runs to 14 residues. Trimming at V came to 1 base and at J to 8 bases, leaving 6 bases not matched to a gene. The germline V gene has CDR1 SGHVS and CDR2 FQNEAQ.

This chain joins TRBV6-4 and TRBJ2-7, with 10 positions matching TRBD2. The germline CDR1 and CDR2 sequences are MRHNA and SNTAGT. This CDR3 spans 19 amino acids. V shed 6 bases, J shed 3 bases, and the junction held 20 bases outside the gene matches. The CDR3 here is CASSRSSGLAGVYGYEQYF. The DNA for the CDR3 is TGTGCCAGCAGCCGCTCTTCGGGTCTAGCGGGAGTTTATGGCTACGAGCAGTACTTC.

The V and J genes are TRBV7-3 and TRBJ1-1; 7 nucleotides match TRBD1. Germline CDR1 is SGHTA and CDR2 is FQGTGA. V was pared by 4 bases and J by 2 bases, with 7 bases of the junction left unmatched. The CDR3 runs to 15 residues. In DNA, the CDR3 is TGTGCCAGCAGCTCTGTGGGACAGCGAAACACTGAAGCTTTCTTT. Amino acid sequence: CASSSVGQRNTEAFF.

This clone was seen once. The chain uses TRBV3-1 (or the pseudogene TRBV3-2) and TRBJ2-7; D call uncertain. Trimming cost V 4 bases and J 0 bases, with 16 bases left between them. Per the germline V gene, CDR1 is LGHDT and CDR2 is YNNKEL (reference sequence). The CDR3 has 16 amino acids. This CDR3 is CASSPNPGTLSYEQYF. The CDR3 coding sequence is TGTGCCAGCAGCCCCAACCCAGGTACCCTCTCCTACGAGCAGTACTTC.

J is TRBJ1-1 and V is TRBV2; tentative D call: TRBD1 (5 bases). Germline values: CDR1 SNHLY, CDR2 FYNNEI. This CDR3 region has 15 residues. V was cut by 6 bases and J by 0 bases, with 14 bases left in between. The CDR3 spells CASSDPGTVNTEAFF. The CDR3 region has the DNA TGTGCCAGCAGCGATCCGGGGACTGTGAACACTGAAGCTTTCTTT. The complete variable domain, with remaining parts taken from reference TRBV2 and TRBJ1-1, reads EPEVTQTPSHQVTQMGQEVILRCVPISNHLYFYWYRQILGQKVEFLVSFYNNEISEKSEIFDDQFSVERPDGSNFTLKIRSTKLEDSAMYFCASSDPGTVNTEAFFGQGTRLTVV.

The rearrangement joins TRBV9 to TRBJ1-2; perhaps TRBD1 as D (6 bases). The CDR3 is made up of 14 amino acids. V was clipped by 1 base and J by 8 bases, with 15 bases between them. Germline V CDR1 and CDR2: SGDLS, YYNGEE. This CDR3 reads CASSVNPTGEGYTF. CDR3 nucleotides: TGTGCCAGCAGCGTAAACCCGACAGGAGAAGGCTACACCTTC.

This chain connects TRBV6-1 to TRBJ2-7; TRBD2 matches at 11 bases. The germline V gene has CDR1 MNHNS and CDR2 SASEGT. CDR3 length: 15 amino acids. Losses at the gene ends were 2 bases for V and 6 bases for J; bases not matched to a gene: 6. In DNA, the CDR3 is TGTGCCAGCAGTGAACAACTAGCGGGAGTCCCCGAGCAGTACTTC. It yields the protein CASSEQLAGVPEQYF.

Details on this clone: Other DNA sequences in the same sample also yield this CDR3. The chain carries TRBV2 and TRBJ1-5; D might be TRBD1 (6 bases). From germline, CDR1 is SNHLY and CDR2 FYNNEI. V lost 3 bases to trimming and J lost 4 bases, with 10 bases between them. The CDR3 runs 14 residues. The CDR3 spells CASSDRGGNQPQHF. DNA of the CDR3: TGTGCCAGCAGTGACAGGGGTGGGAATCAGCCCCAGCATTTT.